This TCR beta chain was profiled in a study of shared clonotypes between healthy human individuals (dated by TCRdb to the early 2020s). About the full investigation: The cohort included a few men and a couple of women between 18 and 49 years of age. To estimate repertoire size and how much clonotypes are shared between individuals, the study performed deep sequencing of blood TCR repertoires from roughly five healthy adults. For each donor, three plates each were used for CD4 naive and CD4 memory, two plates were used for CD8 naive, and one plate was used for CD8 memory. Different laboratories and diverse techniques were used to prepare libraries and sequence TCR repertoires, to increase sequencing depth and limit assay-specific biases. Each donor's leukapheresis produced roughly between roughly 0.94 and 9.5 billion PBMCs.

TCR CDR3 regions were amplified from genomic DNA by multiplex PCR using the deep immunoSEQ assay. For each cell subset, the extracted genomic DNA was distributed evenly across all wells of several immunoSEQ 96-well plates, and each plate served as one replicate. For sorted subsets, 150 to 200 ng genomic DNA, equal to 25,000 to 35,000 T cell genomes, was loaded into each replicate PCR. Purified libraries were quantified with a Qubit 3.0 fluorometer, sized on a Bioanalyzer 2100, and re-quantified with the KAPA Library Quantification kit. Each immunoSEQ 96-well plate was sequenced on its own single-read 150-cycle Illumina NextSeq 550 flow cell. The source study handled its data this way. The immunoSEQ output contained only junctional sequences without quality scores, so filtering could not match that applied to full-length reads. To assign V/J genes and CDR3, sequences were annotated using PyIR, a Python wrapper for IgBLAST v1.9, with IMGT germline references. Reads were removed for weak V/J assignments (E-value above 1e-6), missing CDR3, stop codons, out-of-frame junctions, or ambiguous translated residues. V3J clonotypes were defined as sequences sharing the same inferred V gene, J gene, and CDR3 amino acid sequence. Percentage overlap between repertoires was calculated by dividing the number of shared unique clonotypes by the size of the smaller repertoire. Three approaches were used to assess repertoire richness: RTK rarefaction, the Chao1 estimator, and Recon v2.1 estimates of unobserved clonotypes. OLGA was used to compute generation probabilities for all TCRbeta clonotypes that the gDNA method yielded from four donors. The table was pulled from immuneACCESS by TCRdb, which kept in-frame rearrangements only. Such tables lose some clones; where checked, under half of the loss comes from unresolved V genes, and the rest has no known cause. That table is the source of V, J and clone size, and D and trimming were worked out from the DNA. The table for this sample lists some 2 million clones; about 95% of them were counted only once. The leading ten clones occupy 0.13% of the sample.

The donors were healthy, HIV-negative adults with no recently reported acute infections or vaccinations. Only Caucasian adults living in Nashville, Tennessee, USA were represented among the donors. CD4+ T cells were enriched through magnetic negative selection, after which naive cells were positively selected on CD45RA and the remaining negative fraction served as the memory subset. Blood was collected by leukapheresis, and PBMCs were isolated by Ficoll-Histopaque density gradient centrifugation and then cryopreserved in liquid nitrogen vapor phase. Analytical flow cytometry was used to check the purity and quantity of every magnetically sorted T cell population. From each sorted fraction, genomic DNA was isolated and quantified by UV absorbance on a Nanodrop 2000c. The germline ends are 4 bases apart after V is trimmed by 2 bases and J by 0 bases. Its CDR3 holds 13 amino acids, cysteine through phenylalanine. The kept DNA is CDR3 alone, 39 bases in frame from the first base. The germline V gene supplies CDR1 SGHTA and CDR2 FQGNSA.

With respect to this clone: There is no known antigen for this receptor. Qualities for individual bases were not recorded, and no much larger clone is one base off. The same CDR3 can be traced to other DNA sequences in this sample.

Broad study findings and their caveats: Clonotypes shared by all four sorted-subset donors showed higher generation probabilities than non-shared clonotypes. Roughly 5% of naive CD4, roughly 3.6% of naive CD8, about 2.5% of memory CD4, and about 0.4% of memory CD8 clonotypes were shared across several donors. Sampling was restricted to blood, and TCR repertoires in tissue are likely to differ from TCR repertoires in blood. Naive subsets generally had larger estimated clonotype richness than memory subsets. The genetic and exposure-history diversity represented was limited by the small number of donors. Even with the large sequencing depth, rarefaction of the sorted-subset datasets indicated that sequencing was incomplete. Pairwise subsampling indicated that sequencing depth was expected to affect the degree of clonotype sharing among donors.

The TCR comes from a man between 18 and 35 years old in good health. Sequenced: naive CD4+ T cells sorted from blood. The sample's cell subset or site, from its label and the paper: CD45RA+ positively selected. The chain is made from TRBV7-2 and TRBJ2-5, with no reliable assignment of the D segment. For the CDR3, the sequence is CASSLRYQETQYF. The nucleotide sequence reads TGTGCCAGCAGCTTACGATACCAAGAGACCCAGTACTTC.